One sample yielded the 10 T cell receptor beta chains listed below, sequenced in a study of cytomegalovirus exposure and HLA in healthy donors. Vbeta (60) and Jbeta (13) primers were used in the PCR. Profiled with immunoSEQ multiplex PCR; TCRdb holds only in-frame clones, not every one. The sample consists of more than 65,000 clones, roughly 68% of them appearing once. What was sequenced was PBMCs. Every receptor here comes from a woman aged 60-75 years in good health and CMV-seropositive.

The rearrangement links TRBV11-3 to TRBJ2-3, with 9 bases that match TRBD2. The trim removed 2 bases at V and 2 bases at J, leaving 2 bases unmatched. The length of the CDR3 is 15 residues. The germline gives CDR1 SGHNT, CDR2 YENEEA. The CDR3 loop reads CASSLSSGITDTQYF. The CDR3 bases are TGTGCCAGCAGCTTATCTAGCGGGATCACAGATACGCAGTATTTT.

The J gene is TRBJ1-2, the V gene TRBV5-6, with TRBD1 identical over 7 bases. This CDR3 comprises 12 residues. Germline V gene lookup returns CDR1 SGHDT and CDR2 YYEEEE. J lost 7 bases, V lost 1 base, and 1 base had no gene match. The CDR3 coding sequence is TGTGCCAGCAGCTTGTACAGGGGTGGCTACACCTTC. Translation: CASSLYRGGYTF.

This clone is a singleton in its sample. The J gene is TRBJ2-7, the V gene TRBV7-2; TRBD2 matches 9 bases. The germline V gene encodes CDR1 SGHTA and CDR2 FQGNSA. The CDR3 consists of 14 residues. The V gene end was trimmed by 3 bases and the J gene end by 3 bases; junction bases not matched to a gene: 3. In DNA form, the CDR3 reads TGTGCCAGCAGCTTGGCTAGCGGGAACTACGAGCAGTACTTC. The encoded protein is CASSLASGNYEQYF.

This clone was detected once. This CDR3 reads CASSVAHGGYTF. The CDR3 nucleotides are TGTGCCAGCAGCGTAGCTCACGGTGGCTACACCTTC. The V call is TRBV9, the J call TRBJ1-2; D remains ambiguous. The V gene's germline CDR1 is SGDLS and CDR2 YYNGEE. The CDR3 is 12 amino acids. Trimming removed 0 bases from V and 7 bases from J, with 7 bases in between.

CDR3 nucleotide sequence: TGTGCCAGCAGCCGGTTCGGGGATGGCGGGGAGCTGTTTTTT. Its translation: CASSRFGDGGELFF. The chain joins TRBV7-8 to TRBJ2-2, with a tentative D call TRBD2 (5 bases). This CDR3 spans 14 amino acids. V was cut by 5 bases and J by 7 bases, with 14 bases left in between. From germline, CDR1 is SGHVS and CDR2 FQNEAQ. Full variable domain (rest looked up from reference TRBV7-8 and TRBJ2-2): GAGVSQSPRYKVAKRGQDVALRCDPISGHVSLFWYQQALGQGPEFLTYFQNEAQLDKSGLPSDRFFAERPEGSVSTLKIQRTQQEDSAVYLCASSRFGDGGELFFGEGSRLTVL.

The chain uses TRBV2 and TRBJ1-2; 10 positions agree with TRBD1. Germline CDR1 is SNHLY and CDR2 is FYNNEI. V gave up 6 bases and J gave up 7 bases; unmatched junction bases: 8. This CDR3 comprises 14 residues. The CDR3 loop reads CASRPRQGARGYTF. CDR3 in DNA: TGTGCCAGCAGGCCACGACAGGGGGCTCGTGGCTACACCTTC. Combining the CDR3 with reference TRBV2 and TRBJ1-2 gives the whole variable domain EPEVTQTPSHQVTQMGQEVILRCVPISNHLYFYWYRQILGQKVEFLVSFYNNEISEKSEIFDDQFSVERPDGSNFTLKIRSTKLEDSAMYFCASRPRQGARGYTFGSGTRLTVV.

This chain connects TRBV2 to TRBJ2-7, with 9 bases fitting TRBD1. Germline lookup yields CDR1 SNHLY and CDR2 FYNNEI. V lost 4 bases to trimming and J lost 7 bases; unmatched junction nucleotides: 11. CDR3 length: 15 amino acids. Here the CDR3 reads CASSGGGTGNVEQYF. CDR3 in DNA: TGTGCCAGCAGTGGAGGGGGGACAGGGAATGTAGAGCAGTACTTC.

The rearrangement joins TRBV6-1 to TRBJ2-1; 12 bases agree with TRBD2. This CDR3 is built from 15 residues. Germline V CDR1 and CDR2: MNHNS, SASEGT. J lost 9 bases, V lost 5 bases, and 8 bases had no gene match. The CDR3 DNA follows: TGTGCCAGCAGTTTCCTAGCGGGGGGGGATGCTGAGCAGTTCTTC. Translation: CASSFLAGGDAEQFF.

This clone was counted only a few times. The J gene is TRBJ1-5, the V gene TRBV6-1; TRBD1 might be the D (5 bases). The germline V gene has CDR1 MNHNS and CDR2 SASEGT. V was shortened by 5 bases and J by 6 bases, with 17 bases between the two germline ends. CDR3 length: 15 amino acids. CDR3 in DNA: TGTGCCAGCAGTCCTCGGGACTCTGCGGCTCAGCCCCAGCATTTT. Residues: CASSPRDSAAQPQHF.

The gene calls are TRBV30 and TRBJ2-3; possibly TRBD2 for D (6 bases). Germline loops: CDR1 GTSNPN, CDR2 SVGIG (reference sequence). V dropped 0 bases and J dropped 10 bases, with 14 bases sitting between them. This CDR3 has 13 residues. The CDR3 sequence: CAWSVQTSDAQYF. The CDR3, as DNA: TGTGCCTGGAGTGTACAGACTAGTGATGCGCAGTATTTT.